What follows is one T cell receptor beta chain and its context. Random hexamers were used to reverse transcribe an amount of roughly 0.45 to 1 ug RNA. TCRdb analysed the immunoSEQ multiplex PCR reads with MiXCR anew, one entry per CDR3 protein. The sample consists of about 90,000 distinct CDR3 sequences, approximately 96% of them appearing once. This specimen comes from a study of CD8 T cells in Susac syndrome. Per the germline V gene, CDR1 is SGHRS and CDR2 is YFSETQ. The CDR3 is 14 residues long. Trimming cost V 2 bases and J 5 bases, with 13 bases left between them. The sequenced sample was CD8+ T cells from PBMCs. The receptor was isolated from a human donor with Susac syndrome. The V and J genes are TRBV5-1 and TRBJ1-1; a possible D gene is TRBD1 (5 bases). CDR3 in amino acids: CASSLGELGTEAFF. CDR3 DNA sequence: TGCGCCAGCAGCTTAGGGGAGTTGGGGACTGAAGCTTTCTTT.